This T cell receptor beta chain was found in a study of cytomegalovirus exposure and HLA in healthy donors (dated by TCRdb to 2015 to 2018). About the investigation overall: According to an earlier analysis of 550 to 700 of the donors, about 170 million T cells yielded 90 million to 140 million unique TCR beta sequences and around 280 Gb of sequence data. Roughly 300 gigabases of sequencing data and approximately 85 million unique TCR sequences were included in an early release covering over 600 HLA-typed donors. The genetic ancestry cluster associated with self-reported Caucasian donors included around 76% of the 398 genotyped donors. The study was designed to test whether signatures of past pathogen exposure could be identified by cataloging public T cell receptors. The study profiled the T cell repertoires of approximately 700 subjects by immunosequencing and related them to cytomegalovirus serostatus. Along with the roughly 670-subject first cohort, a separate validation cohort of 120 different subjects was used. High-throughput TCR immunosequencing, statistical association of individual TCRs with disease status, and machine learning were combined to predict cytomegalovirus infection status. In a later analysis, previously published TCR beta repertoires from 666 donors were re-analyzed and high-resolution HLA genotyping was added so that TCR occurrence patterns could be studied. The later analysis used no new phenotypic data to find candidate immune exposures, relying instead on TCR beta sequences and their occurrence across donors. To decide whether each TCR beta V gene segment behaved as functional or pseudogenic, an earlier analysis of approximately 600 of the donors relied on high-throughput TCR beta sequencing. Donor age, sex, ethnicity and CMV serostatus were compiled alongside the repertoire data. Genome-wide SNP genotypes for about three fifths of the roughly 670 donors were used in a later genetic analysis, which treated that subset as a discovery cohort. Every repertoire in the discovery cohort had been generated on one and the same sequencing platform. Class I and class II HLA loci were covered by the typing at four-digit resolution. The number of typed donors differed by locus: about 629-630 for A, B, C, DRB1 and DQB1; some 500 for DQA1; approximately 600 for DPA1; and roughly 490 for DPB1. Roughly 5 DR-DQ haplotypes were handled as single units for association and clustering because linkage in the cohort was strong. On average, roughly 240,000 unique TCR beta nucleotide sequences were sequenced per donor among a few hundred genotyped donors of the cohort, with around 19% of those sequences being non-productive.

Receptor amplification or capture employed the immunoSEQ multiplex PCR assay. A mixture of 60 forward primers for TCR Vbeta segments and 13 reverse primers for TCR Jbeta segments was used in the multiplex PCR. A multiplex PCR assay on genomic DNA amplified the CDR3 region of rearranged TCR beta genes. Amplified TCR beta libraries were sequenced as 87-base-pair reads on the Illumina HiSeq System. On the authors' methods: A later analysis counted around 72 million unique TCR beta chains across the 650 to 800 repertoires, and 10 million to 11 million of these chains were shared by at least two donors. Raw reads were error-corrected and collapsed into unique sequences with a nearest-neighbor algorithm that merged closely related sequences to remove PCR and sequencing errors. V, D and J gene segments were assigned by aligning CDR3 sequences to IMGT reference sequences. For a sequence to be retained, at least a six-nucleotide match to both a V gene segment and a J gene segment was required. A rearrangement was called productive if the CDR3 had no stop codons and remained in frame with V and J, and every other rearrangement was called non-productive. CDR3 was defined according to IMGT convention as the region running from the second conserved V-encoded cysteine to the conserved J-encoded phenylalanine. In an earlier analysis of around 640 of the donors, sequences lacking an unambiguous match to a single V gene segment were excluded. An earlier analysis of 587 of the donors classified V segments as functional when productive rearrangements were above 56.7% and as segregating when the standard deviation between donors was above 5%. A statistical classification framework was built to diagnose cytomegalovirus status from the catalog of TCR beta chain sequences. V and J gene assignment, in a later analysis, came from comparing TCR nucleotide sequences with IMGT/GENE-DB human TR gene sequences. Using the TCRdist pipeline, a later analysis assigned CDR3 sequences along with most-parsimonious VDJ recombination scenarios. In a later analysis, each TCR beta chain was defined by its CDR3 amino acid sequence together with its V-gene family, and reads without a unique V-gene family were excluded. As a way to deal with suspected cross-contamination and a sequencing artifact, a later analysis dropped roughly 620 nucleotide sequences that were highly shared and had low generation probability. In a later analysis, a clonal expansion index for each public chain was calculated from normalized within-repertoire ranks of inferred template counts. In a later analysis, generation probabilities were computed using a VDJ recombination model fitted to out-of-frame rearrangements, and the results were checked against IGoR. Hypergeometric tests were used in a later analysis to score TCR-TCR, TCR-HLA and TCR-CMV co-occurrence, with a repertoire-size bias correction applied to the TCR pairs. To estimate false discovery rates, a later analysis permuted the HLA or CMV assignments 20 times. A later analysis grouped co-occurring TCRs with DBSCAN, adding TCRdist sequence similarity when clustering within HLA-allele-positive subsets. Repertoires with fewer than 30,000 or more than 120,000 public chains were left out of co-occurrence clustering, as were about five repertoires with anomalous nucleotide sharing. As stored in TCRdb, this immuneACCESS dataset retains in-frame rearrangements with V and J assigned. A fraction of the clones does not appear; measured against another copy, unresolved V genes explain less than half of the discrepancy, and the remainder lacks a known reason. From that table come the V and J calls and clone size; the DNA was used to work out D and trimming. The data table for this sample lists 95,000 to 150,000 clones. The ten largest clones capture 1% of the sample.

What the study reported, not specific to this receptor: The 87-base-pair reads could not distinguish some IMGT-functional V segments, including TRBV6-2 and TRBV6-3, so those segments were excluded. At a false discovery rate of 0.05, a later analysis linked 16,000 or so TCR beta sequences to specific HLA alleles. According to a later analysis, parvovirus B19, influenza, CMV and Epstein-Barr virus appeared linked to several top co-occurrence clusters. The study gave a list of about 150 TCR beta chains associated with cytomegalovirus. When HLA alleles, especially DR and DQ, strongly co-occurred, attributing TCR associations to individual alleles was difficult. Linkage disequilibrium might explain the correlated functional status among segregating V segments, but an unknown experimental factor could not be ruled out. A later analysis found that TCR association rates varied across HLA loci, with DRB1 alleles showing the most associated TCRs and HLA-C alleles the fewest. In both the original and validation cohorts, the classifier was reported to diagnose cytomegalovirus status with high specificity and sensitivity. In a later analysis, HLA-associated TCR beta chains were found to be more clonally expanded and to have lower generation probabilities than equally common non-associated chains. The only immune exposure information available for the cohort was CMV serostatus. Most TCR sequences were observed very rarely across donors, whereas some public TCRs were present in many individuals. The presence/absence analyses assumed that sequencing depth was roughly uniform across donors, and that assumption may not be true. In an earlier analysis of some 640 of the donors, most TCR beta V segments were observed in productive rearrangements about 87% or about 30% of the time, broadly matching IMGT annotations. A later genetic analysis reported fewer N-insertions in productive TCRs among donors in an Asian-associated ancestry cluster than the roughly 690-donor mean. In a later genetic analysis, a missense DCLRE1C variant was associated with V-gene and J-gene trimming of TCR beta chains, and the association was replicated in an independent cohort. A later analysis found that most CMV-associated TCR beta chains appeared HLA-restricted, with HLA associations seemingly driven largely by CMV exposure. A further reported finding was that TCR beta sequences accurately predicted the HLA-A and HLA-B alleles for most subjects in the first cohort. Because counts were too low, 15 to 20 rarely observed V segments, including chromosome 9 orphons, were excluded from the earlier analysis of 587 of the donors. Only TCR beta chains were sequenced in this cohort, and the absence of alpha or paired-chain data limited detectable features. A cluster of highly shared sequence variants was judged likely to be a technical artifact of the sequencing pipeline. The authors suggested that the approach could potentially be extended to other disease states and immunological phenotypes. Because some donors lacked HLA typing at each locus, the association tests relied only on the typed subset. In vitro tests confirmed that a few of the cytomegalovirus-associated TCR beta chains recognize cytomegalovirus antigens.

The cohort comprised some 680 healthy bone marrow donors. All cohort members were sampled while nominally healthy, although unrecorded immune exposures were likely present. The donor was CMV seronegative and was included in the group of approximately 350 seronegative cohort members. A peripheral blood sample was provided by each donor, and peripheral blood mononuclear cells were used for TCR beta sequencing. The Qiagen DNeasy Blood Extraction Kit was used to extract genomic DNA from the blood cell samples. The cysteine opens and the phenylalanine closes a CDR3 of 12 amino acids. Solely the CDR3 DNA is kept, with 36 bases framed from the first base. The CDR1 and CDR2 encoded by the germline V gene (reference sequence) are GTSNPN and SVGIG. Trimming accounts for 1 base at V and 6 bases at J, while the number of junction bases matched to no gene is 3. A word on this clone: It has no known antigen specificity.

This chain joins TRBV30 to TRBJ2-7, with 7 bases matching TRBD2. This TCR was sampled from a man between 18 and 29 years old in good health and CMV-seronegative. The sample consisted of PBMCs. The nucleotide sequence reads as follows: TGTGCCTGGAGTGGGGGGGGAATCGAGCAGTACTTC. Protein translation: CAWSGGGIEQYF.